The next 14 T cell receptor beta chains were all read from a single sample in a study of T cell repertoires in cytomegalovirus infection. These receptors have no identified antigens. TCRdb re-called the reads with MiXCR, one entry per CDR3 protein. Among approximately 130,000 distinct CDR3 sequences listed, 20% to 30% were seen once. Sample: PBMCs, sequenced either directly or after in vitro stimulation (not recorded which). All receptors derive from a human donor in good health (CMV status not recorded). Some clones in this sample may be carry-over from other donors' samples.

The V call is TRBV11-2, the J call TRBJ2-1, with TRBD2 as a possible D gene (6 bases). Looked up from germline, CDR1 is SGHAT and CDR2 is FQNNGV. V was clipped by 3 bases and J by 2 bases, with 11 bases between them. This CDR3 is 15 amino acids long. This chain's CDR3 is CASSFYGGTYNEQFF. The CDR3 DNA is TGTGCCAGCAGCTTTTATGGCGGGACCTACAATGAGCAGTTCTTC.

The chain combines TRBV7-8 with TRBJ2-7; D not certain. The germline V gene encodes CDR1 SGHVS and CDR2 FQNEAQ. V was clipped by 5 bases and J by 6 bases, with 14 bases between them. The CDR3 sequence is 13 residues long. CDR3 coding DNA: TGTGCCAGCAGCCCCCGTCAGGTCGCCGAGCAGTACGTC. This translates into CASSPRQVAEQYV.

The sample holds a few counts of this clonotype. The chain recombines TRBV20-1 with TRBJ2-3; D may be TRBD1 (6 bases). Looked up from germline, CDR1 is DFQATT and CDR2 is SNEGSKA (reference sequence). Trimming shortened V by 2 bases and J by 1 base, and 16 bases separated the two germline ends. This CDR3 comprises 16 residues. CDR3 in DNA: TGCAGTGCTAGACCTAGGGACACCCCGCGCACAGATACGCAGTATTTT. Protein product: CSARPRDTPRTDTQYF.

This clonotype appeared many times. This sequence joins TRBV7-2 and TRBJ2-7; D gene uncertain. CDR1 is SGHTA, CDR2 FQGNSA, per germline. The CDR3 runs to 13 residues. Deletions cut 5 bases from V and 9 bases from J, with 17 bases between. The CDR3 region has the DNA TGTGCCAGCAGCGCTCGAGCTGGCGACGTGCAGTACGTC. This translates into CASSARAGDVQYV.

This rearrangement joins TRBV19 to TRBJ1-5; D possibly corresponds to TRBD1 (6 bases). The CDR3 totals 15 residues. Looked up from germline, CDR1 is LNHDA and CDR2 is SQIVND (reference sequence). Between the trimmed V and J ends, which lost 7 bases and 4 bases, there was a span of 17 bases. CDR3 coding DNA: TGTGCCAGTATGATGAGGGGGAGTAAAAATCAGCCCCAGCATTTT. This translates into CASMMRGSKNQPQHF.

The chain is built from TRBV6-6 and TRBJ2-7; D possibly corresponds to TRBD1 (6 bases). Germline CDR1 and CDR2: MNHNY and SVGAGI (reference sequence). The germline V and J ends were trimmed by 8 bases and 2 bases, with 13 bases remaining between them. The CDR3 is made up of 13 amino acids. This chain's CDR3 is CASAGQSPYEQYF. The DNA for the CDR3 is TGTGCCAGCGCCGGACAGTCCCCCTACGAGCAGTACTTC.

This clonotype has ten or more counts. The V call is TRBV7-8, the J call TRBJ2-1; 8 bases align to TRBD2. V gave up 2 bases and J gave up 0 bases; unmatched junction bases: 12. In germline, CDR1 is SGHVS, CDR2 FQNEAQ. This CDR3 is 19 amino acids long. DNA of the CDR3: TGTGCCAGCAGCTTATTACAAGGCATCCGGGGGGGCTCCTACAATGAGCAGTTCTTC. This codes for CASSLLQGIRGGSYNEQFF.

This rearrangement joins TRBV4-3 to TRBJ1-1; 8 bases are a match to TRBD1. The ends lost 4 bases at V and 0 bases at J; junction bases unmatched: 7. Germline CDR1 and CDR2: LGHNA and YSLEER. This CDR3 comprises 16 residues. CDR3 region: CASSPQGASMNTEAFF. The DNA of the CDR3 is TGCGCCAGCAGCCCCCAGGGGGCGAGCATGAACACTGAAGCTTTCTTT.

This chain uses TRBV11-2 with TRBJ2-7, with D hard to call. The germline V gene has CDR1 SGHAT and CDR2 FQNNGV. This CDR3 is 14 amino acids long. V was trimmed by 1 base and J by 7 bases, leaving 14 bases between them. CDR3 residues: CASSLGQIFWEQYF. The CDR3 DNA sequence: TGTGCCAGCAGCTTAGGTCAGATCTTTTGGGAGCAGTACTTC.

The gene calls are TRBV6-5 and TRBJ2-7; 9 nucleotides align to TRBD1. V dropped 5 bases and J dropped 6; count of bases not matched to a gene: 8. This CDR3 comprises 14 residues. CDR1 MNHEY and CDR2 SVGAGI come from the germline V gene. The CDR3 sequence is CASSPAGTGSEQYV. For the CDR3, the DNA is TGTGCCAGCAGTCCCGCCGGGACAGGGAGCGAGCAGTACGTC.

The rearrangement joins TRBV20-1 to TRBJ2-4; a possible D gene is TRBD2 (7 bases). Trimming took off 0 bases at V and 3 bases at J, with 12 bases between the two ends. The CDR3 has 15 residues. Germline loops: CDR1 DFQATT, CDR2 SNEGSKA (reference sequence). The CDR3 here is CSARDIGGDKNIQYF. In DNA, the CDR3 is TGCAGTGCTAGAGATATAGGGGGGGACAAAAACATTCAGTACTTC.

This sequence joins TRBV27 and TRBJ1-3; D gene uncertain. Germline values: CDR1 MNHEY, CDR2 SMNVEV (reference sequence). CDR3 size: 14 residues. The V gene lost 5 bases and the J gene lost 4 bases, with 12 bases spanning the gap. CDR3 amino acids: CASSEQPSGNTIYF. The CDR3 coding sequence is TGTGCCAGCAGTGAACAGCCTTCGGGAAACACCATATATTTT.

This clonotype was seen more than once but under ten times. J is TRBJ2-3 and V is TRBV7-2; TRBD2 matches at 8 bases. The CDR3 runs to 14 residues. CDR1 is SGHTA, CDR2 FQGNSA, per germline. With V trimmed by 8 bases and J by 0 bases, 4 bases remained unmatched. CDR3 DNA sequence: TGTGCCAGCGCTAGCGGGTGGAGCACAGATACGCAGTATTTT. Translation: CASASGWSTDTQYF.

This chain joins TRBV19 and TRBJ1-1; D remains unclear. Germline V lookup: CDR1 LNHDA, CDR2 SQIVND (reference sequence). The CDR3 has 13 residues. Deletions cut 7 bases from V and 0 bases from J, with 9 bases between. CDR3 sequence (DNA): TGTGCCAGTAATTGGCAGGTGAACACTGAAGCTTTCTTT. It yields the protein CASNWQVNTEAFF.